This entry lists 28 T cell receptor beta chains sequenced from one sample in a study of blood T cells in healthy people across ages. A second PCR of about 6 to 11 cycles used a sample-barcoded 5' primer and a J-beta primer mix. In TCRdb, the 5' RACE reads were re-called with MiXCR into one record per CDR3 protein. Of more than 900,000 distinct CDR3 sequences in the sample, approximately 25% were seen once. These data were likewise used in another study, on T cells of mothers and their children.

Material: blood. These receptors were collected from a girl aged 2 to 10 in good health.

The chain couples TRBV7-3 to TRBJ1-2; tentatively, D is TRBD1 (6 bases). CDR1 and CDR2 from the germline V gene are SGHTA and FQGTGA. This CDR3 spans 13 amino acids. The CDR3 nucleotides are TGTGACCTTCTGTCGGCAGGGGTCTATGGCTACACCTTC. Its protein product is CDLLSAGVYGYTF.

In DNA form, the CDR3 reads TGTGCTAGTGGGTCAGGACAGGGAGAGACTGAAGCTTTCTTT. Translating gives CASGSGQGETEAFF. The rearrangement uses TRBV12-5 and TRBJ1-1; 8 bases map to TRBD1. The CDR3 has 14 residues. Unmatched junction bases numbered 8, after V lost 6 bases and J lost 5 bases. Germline V lookup: CDR1 LGHNT, CDR2 FRNRAP.

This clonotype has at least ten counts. The DNA of the CDR3 is TGTGCCAGCAGCCCCCGGACAGGGAACACTGAAGCTTTCTTT. Translating gives CASSPRTGNTEAFF. The chain uses TRBV9 and TRBJ1-1, with 7 bases identical to TRBD1. The junction had 4 bases not matched to a gene; V was cut back by 4 bases and J by 1 base. CDR1 and CDR2 (germline): SGDLS, YYNGEE. The CDR3 consists of 14 residues.

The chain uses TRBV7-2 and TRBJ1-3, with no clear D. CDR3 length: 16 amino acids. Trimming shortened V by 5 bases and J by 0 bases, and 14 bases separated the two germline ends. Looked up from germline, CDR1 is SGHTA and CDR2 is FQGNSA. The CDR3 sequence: CASSPLPRFSGNTIYF. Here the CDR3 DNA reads TGTGCCAGCAGCCCCCTCCCCAGGTTCTCTGGAAACACCATATATTTT.

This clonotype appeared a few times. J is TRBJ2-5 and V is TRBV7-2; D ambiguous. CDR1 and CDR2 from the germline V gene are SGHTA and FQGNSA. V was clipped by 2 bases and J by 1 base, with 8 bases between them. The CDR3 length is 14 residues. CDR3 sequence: CASSLWGFQETQYF. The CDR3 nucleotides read TGTGCCAGCAGCTTATGGGGATTCCAAGAGACCCAGTACTTC.

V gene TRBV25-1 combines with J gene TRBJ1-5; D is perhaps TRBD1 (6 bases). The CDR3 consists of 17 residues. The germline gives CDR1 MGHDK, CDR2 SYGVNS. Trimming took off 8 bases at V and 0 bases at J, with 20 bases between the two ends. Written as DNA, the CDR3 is TGTGCCAGCGCCGAAGCAAGGGCAGGGGTTAGCAATCAGCCCCAGCATTTT. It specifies CASAEARAGVSNQPQHF.

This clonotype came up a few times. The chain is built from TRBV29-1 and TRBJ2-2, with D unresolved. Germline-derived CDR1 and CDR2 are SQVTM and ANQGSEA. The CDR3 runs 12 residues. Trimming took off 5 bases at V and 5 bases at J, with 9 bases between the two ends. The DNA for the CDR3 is TGCAGCGTTTTAATTGGGACCGGGGAGCTGTTTTTT. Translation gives CSVLIGTGELFF.

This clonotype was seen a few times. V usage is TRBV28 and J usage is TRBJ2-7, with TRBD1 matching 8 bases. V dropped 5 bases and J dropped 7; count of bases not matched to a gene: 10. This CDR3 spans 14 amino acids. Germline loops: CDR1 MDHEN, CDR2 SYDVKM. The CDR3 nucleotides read TGTGCCAGCAGTAGAATACAGGGGGTTGGGGAGCAGTACTTC. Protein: CASSRIQGVGEQYF.

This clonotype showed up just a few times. This chain's CDR3 is CASSFQTASSYNEQFF. In DNA, the CDR3 is TGTGCCAGCAGTTTCCAGACAGCGAGCTCCTACAATGAGCAGTTCTTC. The chain employs TRBV12-3 or TRBV12-4 and TRBJ2-1, with D perhaps TRBD1 (5 bases). CDR3 length equals 16 residues. V lost 3 bases, J lost 0 bases, and 12 bases lay in between.

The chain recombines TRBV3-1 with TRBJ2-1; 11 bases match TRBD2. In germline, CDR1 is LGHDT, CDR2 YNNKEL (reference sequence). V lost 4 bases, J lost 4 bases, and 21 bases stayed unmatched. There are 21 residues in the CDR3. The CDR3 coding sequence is TGTGCCAGCAGCCCGGCATTCTCCGGGACTAGCGGTTACAGGCGGTACAATGAGCAGTTCTTC. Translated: CASSPAFSGTSGYRRYNEQFF.

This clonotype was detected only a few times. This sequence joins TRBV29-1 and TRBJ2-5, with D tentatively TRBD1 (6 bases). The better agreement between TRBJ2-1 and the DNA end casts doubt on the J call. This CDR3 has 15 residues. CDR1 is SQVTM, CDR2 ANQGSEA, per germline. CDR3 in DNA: TGCAGCGTTGACTCCCCAGGGGCCGTCTACAATGAGCAGTTCTTC. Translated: CSVDSPGAVYNEQFF.

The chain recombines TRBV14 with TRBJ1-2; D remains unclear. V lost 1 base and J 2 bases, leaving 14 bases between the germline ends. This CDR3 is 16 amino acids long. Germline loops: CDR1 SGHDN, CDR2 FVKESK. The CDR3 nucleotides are TGTGCCAGCAGCCAAGCGAGGCCCCTGGGAAACTATGGCTACACCTTC. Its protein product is CASSQARPLGNYGYTF.

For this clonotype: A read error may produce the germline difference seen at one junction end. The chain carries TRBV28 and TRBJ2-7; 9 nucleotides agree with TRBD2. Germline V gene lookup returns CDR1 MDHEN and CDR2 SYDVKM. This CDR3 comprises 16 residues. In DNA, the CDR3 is TGTGCCAGCGGTTTCCCTCAGACTAGCGGCTCATACGAGCAGTACTTC. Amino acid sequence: CASGFPQTSGSYEQYF.

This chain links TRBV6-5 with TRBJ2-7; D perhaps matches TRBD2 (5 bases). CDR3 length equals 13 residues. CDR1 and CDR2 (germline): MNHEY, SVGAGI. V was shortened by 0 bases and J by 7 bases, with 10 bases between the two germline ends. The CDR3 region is CASSYSEGWEQYF. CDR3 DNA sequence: TGTGCCAGCAGTTACTCTGAGGGTTGGGAGCAGTACTTC.

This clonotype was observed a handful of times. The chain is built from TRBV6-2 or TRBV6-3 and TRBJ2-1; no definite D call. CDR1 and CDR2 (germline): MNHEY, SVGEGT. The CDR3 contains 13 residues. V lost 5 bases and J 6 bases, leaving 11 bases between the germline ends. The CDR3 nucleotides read TGTGCCAGCAGTCAAGTCCCCCCCAATGAGCAGTTCTTC. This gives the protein CASSQVPPNEQFF.

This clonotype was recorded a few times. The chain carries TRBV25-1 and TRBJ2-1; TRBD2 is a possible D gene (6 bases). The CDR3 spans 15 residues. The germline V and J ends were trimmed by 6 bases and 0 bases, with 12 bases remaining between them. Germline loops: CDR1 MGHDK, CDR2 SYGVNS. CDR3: CASRRDLSSYNEQFF. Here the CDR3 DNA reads TGTGCCAGCAGGCGGGACTTGAGCTCCTACAATGAGCAGTTCTTC.

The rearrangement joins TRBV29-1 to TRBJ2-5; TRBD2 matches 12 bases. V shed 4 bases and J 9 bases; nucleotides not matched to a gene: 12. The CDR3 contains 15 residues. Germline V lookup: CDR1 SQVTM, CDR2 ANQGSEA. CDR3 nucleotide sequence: TGCAGCGTTGTCCGTTGGACTAGCGGGAACGGGGCCCAGTACTTC. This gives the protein CSVVRWTSGNGAQYF.

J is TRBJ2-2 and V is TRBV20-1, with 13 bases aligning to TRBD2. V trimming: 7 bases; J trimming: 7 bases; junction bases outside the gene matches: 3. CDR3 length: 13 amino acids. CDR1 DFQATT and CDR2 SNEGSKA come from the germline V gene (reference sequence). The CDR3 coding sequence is TGCAGTGTTCGGACTAGCGGGAGCGGGGAGCTGTTTTTT. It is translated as CSVRTSGSGELFF.

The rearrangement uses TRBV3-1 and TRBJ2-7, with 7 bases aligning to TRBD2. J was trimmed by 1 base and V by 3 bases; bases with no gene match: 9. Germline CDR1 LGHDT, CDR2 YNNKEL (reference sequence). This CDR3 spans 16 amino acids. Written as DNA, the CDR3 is TGTGCCAGCAGCCACCGTTATGGGGACTATTCCTACGAGCAGTACTTC. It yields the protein CASSHRYGDYSYEQYF.

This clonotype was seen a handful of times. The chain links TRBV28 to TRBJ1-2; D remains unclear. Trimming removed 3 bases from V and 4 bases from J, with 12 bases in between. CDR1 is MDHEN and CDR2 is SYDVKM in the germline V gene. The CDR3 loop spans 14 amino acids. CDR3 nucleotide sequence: TGTGCCAGCAGTTTGTCTCGTTCGGGCTATGGCTACACCTTC. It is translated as CASSLSRSGYGYTF.

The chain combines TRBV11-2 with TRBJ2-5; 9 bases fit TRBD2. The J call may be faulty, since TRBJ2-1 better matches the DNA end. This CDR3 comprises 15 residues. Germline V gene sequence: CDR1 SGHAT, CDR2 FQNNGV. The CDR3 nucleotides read TGTGCCAGCAGCCTGGGACTAGCTGGGGCGGCTGAGCAGTTCTTC. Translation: CASSLGLAGAAEQFF.

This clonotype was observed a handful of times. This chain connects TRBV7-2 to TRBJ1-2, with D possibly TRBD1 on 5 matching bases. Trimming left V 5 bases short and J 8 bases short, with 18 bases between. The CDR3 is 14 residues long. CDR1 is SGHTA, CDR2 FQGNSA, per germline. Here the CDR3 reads CASSPGPGEDGYTF. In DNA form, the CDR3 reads TGTGCCAGCAGCCCCGGTCCGGGGGAAGACGGCTACACCTTC.

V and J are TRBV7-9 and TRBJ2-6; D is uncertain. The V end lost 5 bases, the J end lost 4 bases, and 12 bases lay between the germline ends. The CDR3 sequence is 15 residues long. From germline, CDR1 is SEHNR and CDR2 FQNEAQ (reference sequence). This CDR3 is CASSGALGGANVLTF. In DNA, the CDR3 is TGTGCCAGCAGCGGAGCATTGGGGGGGGCCAACGTCCTGACTTTC.

In nucleotides, the CDR3 is TGTGCCATCAGTGAGCCCGGACAGAGCTATGGCTACACCTTC. It encodes CAISEPGQSYGYTF. The chain recombines TRBV10-3 with TRBJ1-2; a possible D gene is TRBD1 (6 bases). Trimming took off 2 bases at V and 4 bases at J, with 11 bases between the two ends. This CDR3 has 14 residues. Germline V lookup: CDR1 ENHRY, CDR2 SYGVKD.

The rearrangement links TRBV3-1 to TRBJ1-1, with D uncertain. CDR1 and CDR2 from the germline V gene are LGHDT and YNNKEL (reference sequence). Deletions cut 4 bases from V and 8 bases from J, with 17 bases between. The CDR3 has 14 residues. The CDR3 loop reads CASSPSTTMGEAFF. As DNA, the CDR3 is TGTGCCAGCAGCCCCTCGACTACGATGGGCGAAGCTTTCTTT.

DNA of the CDR3: TGTGCCAGCAGTTCTACAGGGCTGGCTCCAAACACCGGGGAGCTGTTTTTT. Translating gives CASSSTGLAPNTGELFF. This chain connects TRBV7-9 to TRBJ2-2; tentatively, D is TRBD1 (6 bases). CDR1 SEHNR and CDR2 FQNEAQ come from the germline V gene (reference sequence). The CDR3 contains 17 residues. V shed 6 bases and J shed 2 bases, with 19 bases lying between them.

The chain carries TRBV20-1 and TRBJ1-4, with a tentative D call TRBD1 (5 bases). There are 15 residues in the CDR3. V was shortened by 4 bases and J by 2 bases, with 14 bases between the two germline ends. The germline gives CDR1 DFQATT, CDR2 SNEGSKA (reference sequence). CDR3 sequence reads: CSANLPGTTNEKLFF. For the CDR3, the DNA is TGCAGTGCTAATCTTCCCGGGACGACTAATGAAAAACTGTTTTTT.

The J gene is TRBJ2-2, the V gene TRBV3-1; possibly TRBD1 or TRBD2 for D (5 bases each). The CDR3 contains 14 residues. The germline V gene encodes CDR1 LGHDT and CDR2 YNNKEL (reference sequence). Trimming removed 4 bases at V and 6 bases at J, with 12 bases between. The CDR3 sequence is CASSPGLGPGELFF. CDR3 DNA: TGTGCCAGCAGCCCAGGGCTGGGACCCGGGGAGCTGTTTTTT. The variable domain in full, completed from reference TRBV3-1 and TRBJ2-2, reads DTAVSQTPKYLVTQMGNDKSIKCEQNLGHDTMYWYKQDSKKFLKIMFSYNNKELIINETVPNRFSPKSPDKAHLNLHINSLELGDSAVYFCASSPGLGPGELFFGEGSRLTVL.